This TCR beta chain emerged from a study of glioma-infiltrating T cells after dendritic cell vaccination. Sequenced by immunoSEQ multiplex PCR; TCRdb stores in-frame clones only, minus some. The sample yields some 70,000 clones, 82% seen once. PBMC sampling occurred before vaccination, two weeks after the third dose, and at progression. CDR1 is MRHNA and CDR2 is SNTAGT in the germline V gene. This CDR3 contains 14 residues. Trimming removed 3 bases at V and 5 bases at J, with 10 bases between. The chain recombines TRBV6-4 with TRBJ1-4; D is possibly TRBD1 (6 bases). The sequencing here drew on blood, taken before dendritic cell vaccination. The clonotype was recovered from a human donor with glioblastoma. The CDR3 spells CASSETGENEKLFF. The CDR3 coding sequence is TGTGCCAGCAGTGAGACAGGCGAGAATGAAAAACTGTTTTTT.